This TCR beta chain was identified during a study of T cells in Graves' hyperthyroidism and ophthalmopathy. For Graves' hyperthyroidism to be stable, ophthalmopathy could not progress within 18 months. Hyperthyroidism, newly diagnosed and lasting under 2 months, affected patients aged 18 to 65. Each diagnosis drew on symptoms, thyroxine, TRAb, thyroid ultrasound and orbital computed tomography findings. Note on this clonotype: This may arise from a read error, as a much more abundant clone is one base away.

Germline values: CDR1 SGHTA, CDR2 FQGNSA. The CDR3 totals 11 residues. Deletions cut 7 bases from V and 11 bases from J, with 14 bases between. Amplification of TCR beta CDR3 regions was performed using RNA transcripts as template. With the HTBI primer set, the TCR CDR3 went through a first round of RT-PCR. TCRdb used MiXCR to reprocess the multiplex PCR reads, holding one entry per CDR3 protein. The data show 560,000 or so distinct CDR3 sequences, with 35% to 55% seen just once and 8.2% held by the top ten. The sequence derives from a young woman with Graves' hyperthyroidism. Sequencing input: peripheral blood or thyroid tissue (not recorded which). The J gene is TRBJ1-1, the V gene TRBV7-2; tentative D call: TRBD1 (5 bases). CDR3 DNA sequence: TGTGCCAGCAACCCGGGGGTTGGGGCTTTCTTT. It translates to CASNPGVGAFF. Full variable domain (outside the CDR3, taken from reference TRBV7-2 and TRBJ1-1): GAGVSQSPSNKVTEKGKDVELRCDPISGHTALYWYRQSLGQGLEFLIYFQGNSAPDKSGLPSDRFSAERTGGSVSTLTIQRTQQEDSAVYLCASNPGVGAFFGQGTRLTVV.